This T cell receptor beta chain was identified during a study of read filtering for tumor transcriptome and immune sequencing. Study details: Patients were 17 to 20 male and approximately 14 female, mean age 65.9 years, range about 47 to 85. Revised staging placed eight or nine patients in R-ISS I, some 17 in II, more than 5 in III. TCR-mapped reads were about 3.5 to 10.27 million with IR-seq versus about 85 to 1273 with RNA-seq.

The library was built from about 0.4 ug RNA with molecular barcoded adaptors for alpha/delta and beta/gamma chains. TCRdb re-called the reads with MiXCR, one entry per CDR3 protein. The sample has 85,000 or so distinct CDR3 sequences, over 9% seen once. Regarding the study as a whole: In IR-seq, single-read clonotypes were roughly 82% of clonotypes but approximately 4% of reads.

This clonotype was seen many times. Its cognate antigen is unknown. This CDR3 has 15 residues. Germline trimming cut 5 bases from V and 1 base from J; bases unmatched to any gene: 6. Per germline, CDR1 SEHNR and CDR2 FQNEAQ (reference sequence). The TCR sequence derives from a donor at least 40 years old with multiple myeloma. The sequencing input was a population of CD138-negative cells sorted from bone marrow. V gene TRBV7-9 combines with J gene TRBJ2-3; 7 bases agree with TRBD1. This CDR3 is CASSMTGQGTDTQYF. In nucleotides, the CDR3 is TGTGCCAGCAGCATGACAGGGCAGGGCACAGATACGCAGTATTTT.